The 20 T cell receptor beta chains below come from one sample, sequenced in a study of T cell changes during pregnancy in multiple sclerosis. Some clones are missing from TCRdb's copy, which holds only in-frame ones; the method was immunoSEQ multiplex PCR. This sample yields about 70,000 clones, of which 92% are seen a single time; roughly 1.5% belongs to the top ten. Sequencing used peripheral blood, obtained after pregnancy. The source of these receptors is a female donor with multiple sclerosis, enrolled in a pregnancy study.

The rearrangement links TRBV11-2 to TRBJ2-1; perhaps TRBD1 as D (6 bases). The germline gives CDR1 SGHAT, CDR2 FQNNGV. The ends were cut back, 1 base at V and 5 bases at J, with 9 bases in the middle. The CDR3 loop spans 14 amino acids. This CDR3 reads CASSLVQGNNEQFF. The DNA for the CDR3 is TGTGCCAGCAGCTTAGTTCAGGGGAACAATGAGCAGTTCTTC.

This chain links TRBV29-1 with TRBJ2-7; 9 positions match TRBD1. The CDR3 is 13 residues long. CDR1 is SQVTM and CDR2 is ANQGSEA in the germline V gene. The junction had 6 bases not matched to a gene; V was cut back by 5 bases and J by 4 bases. The CDR3 protein is CSVPGQGGYEQYF. CDR3 in DNA: TGCAGCGTTCCGGGACAGGGTGGTTACGAGCAGTACTTC.

The chain carries TRBV4-1 and TRBJ2-7; TRBD2 might be the D (5 bases). The CDR3 contains 15 residues. Per the germline V gene, CDR1 is MGHRA and CDR2 is YSYEKL. The V and J ends lost 0 bases and 5 bases respectively, with 14 bases between them. The DNA for the CDR3 is TGCGCCAGCAGCCAAGATAGAGGCGGGCTGAACGAGCAGTACTTC. This codes for CASSQDRGGLNEQYF.

V is TRBV9 and J is TRBJ2-1; perhaps TRBD1 as D (6 bases). V shed 4 bases and J shed 8 bases, with 19 bases lying between them. CDR1 and CDR2 from the germline V gene are SGDLS and YYNGEE. The CDR3 is made up of 15 amino acids. The CDR3 is CASSRGGSSLDEQFF. The CDR3 bases are TGTGCCAGCAGCCGAGGGGGTAGCAGCCTGGATGAGCAGTTCTTC.

V usage is TRBV5-4 and J usage is TRBJ2-3, with D unresolved. V lost 3 bases and J lost 4, with 6 bases in between. Germline assignment: CDR1 SGHNT and CDR2 YYREEE (reference sequence). CDR3 length: 12 amino acids. DNA for the CDR3: TGTGCCAGCAGCTATCAGGCAGATACGCAGTATTTT. As protein: CASSYQADTQYF.

The rearrangement joins TRBV5-1 to TRBJ2-1; TRBD1 aligns across 7 bases. V trimming: 4 bases; J trimming: 3 bases; junction bases outside the gene matches: 7. The CDR3 totals 15 residues. In germline, CDR1 is SGHRS, CDR2 YFSETQ. The CDR3 is CASSPYRGGYNEQFF. The DNA for the CDR3 is TGCGCCAGCAGCCCATACAGGGGTGGCTACAATGAGCAGTTCTTC.

This chain connects TRBV19 to TRBJ2-1, with 15 bases identical to TRBD2. From germline, CDR1 is LNHDA and CDR2 SQIVND (reference sequence). CDR3 length equals 16 residues. Trimming took 6 bases from V and 7 from J; bases not matched to a gene: 7. This CDR3 reads CASRGGLAGGKNEQFF. The CDR3 DNA reads TGTGCCAGTAGGGGGGGACTAGCGGGAGGTAAGAATGAGCAGTTCTTC.

This sequence joins TRBV28 and TRBJ2-3; D perhaps matches TRBD2 (5 bases). The CDR3 contains 15 residues. Trimming left V 4 bases short and J 7 bases short, with 18 bases between. Per the germline V gene, CDR1 is MDHEN and CDR2 is SYDVKM. Here the CDR3 DNA reads TGTGCCAGCAGTTCGCGAAGGACTCTAACAAATACGCAGTATTTT. Amino acids: CASSSRRTLTNTQYF.

The rearrangement links TRBV10-3 to TRBJ1-1; the D is unclear. The germline gives CDR1 ENHRY, CDR2 SYGVKD. This CDR3 has 14 amino acids. V was cut by 3 bases and J by 5 bases, with 13 bases left in between. The CDR3 loop reads CAISDSGRRTEAFF. The CDR3 DNA follows: TGTGCCATCAGTGATAGCGGTCGAAGGACTGAAGCTTTCTTT.

The V gene is TRBV18, the J gene TRBJ1-4; a possible D gene is TRBD1 (6 bases). The CDR3 is made up of 16 amino acids. The germline V gene has CDR1 KGHSH and CDR2 LQKENI. The V end was cut by 3 bases, the J end by 7 bases, with 18 bases between. CDR3 bases: TGTGCCAGCTCACCTCGACGCGCAGGGGTTGGTGAAAAACTGTTTTTT. Translating it yields CASSPRRAGVGEKLFF.

J is TRBJ2-7 and V is TRBV6-5; a weak D match, TRBD1 (6 bases). The germline V gene has CDR1 MNHEY and CDR2 SVGAGI. The CDR3 extends over 14 amino acids. V gave up 0 bases and J gave up 3 bases, with 9 bases separating them. CDR3 protein: CASSYSAGVYEQYF. The DNA of the CDR3 is TGTGCCAGCAGTTACTCGGCAGGGGTCTACGAGCAGTACTTC.

This clone is medium-sized by share. The chain combines TRBV5-4 with TRBJ1-3, with TRBD1 matching over 7 bases. Germline V gene lookup returns CDR1 SGHNT and CDR2 YYREEE (reference sequence). Losses at the gene ends were 3 bases for V and 2 bases for J; bases not matched to a gene: 8. The CDR3 contains 16 residues. The CDR3 nucleotides are TGTGCCAGCAGCTGGGCGAATACAGGGGCTGGAAACACCATATATTTT. This translates into CASSWANTGAGNTIYF.

V usage is TRBV10-3 and J usage is TRBJ2-1, with 9 nucleotides matching TRBD2. CDR1 and CDR2 (germline): ENHRY, SYGVKD. The CDR3 is 14 amino acids. Trimming cost V 6 bases and J 6 bases; bases outside gene matches: 6. The DNA of the CDR3 is TGTGCCATCAGGGGTAGCGGGAGAGGCAATGAGCAGTTCTTC. The encoded protein is CAIRGSGRGNEQFF.

This clone came up a few times. V usage is TRBV19 and J usage is TRBJ2-7; 7 positions match TRBD1. V was pared by 5 bases and J by 2 bases, with 9 bases of the junction left unmatched. The germline V gene has CDR1 LNHDA and CDR2 SQIVND (reference sequence). CDR3 length equals 15 residues. The CDR3: CASSPVRDRAYEQYF. In DNA form, the CDR3 reads TGTGCCAGTAGTCCCGTCCGGGACAGAGCCTACGAGCAGTACTTC.

The chain carries TRBV5-4 and TRBJ2-7; D is unresolved. Deletions cut 0 bases from V and 5 bases from J, with 6 bases between. The CDR3 has 12 amino acids. Germline V gene data show CDR1 as SGHNT and CDR2 as YYREEE (reference sequence). CDR3 in DNA: TGTGCCAGCAGCTTGGATCAAAACGAGCAGTACTTC. This gives the protein CASSLDQNEQYF.

The J gene is TRBJ2-7, the V gene TRBV9; 10 bases are shared with TRBD2. CDR3 size: 18 residues. The trim removed 4 bases at V and 2 bases at J, leaving 15 bases unmatched. Germline V gene sequence: CDR1 SGDLS, CDR2 YYNGEE. The chain's CDR3 is CASSRNPIGTSVPYEQYF. CDR3 DNA: TGTGCCAGCAGCCGTAATCCTATCGGGACTAGCGTGCCCTACGAGCAGTACTTC.

In its sample, this clone was seen once. V gene TRBV6-1 combines with J gene TRBJ2-7, with 7 bases that match TRBD2. Looked up from germline, CDR1 is MNHNS and CDR2 is SASEGT. The length of the CDR3 is 13 residues. Germline trimming cut 7 bases from V and 3 bases from J; bases unmatched to any gene: 6. The CDR3 loop is CASKREDHYEQYF. CDR3 coding DNA: TGTGCCAGCAAACGGGAGGATCACTACGAGCAGTACTTC.

The chain has TRBV5-4 and TRBJ2-5; TRBD1 might be the D (5 bases). Germline CDR1 and CDR2: SGHNT and YYREEE (reference sequence). Trimming shortened V by 4 bases and J by 1 base, and 11 bases separated the two germline ends. CDR3 length equals 14 residues. The CDR3 spells CASSLRQTQETQYF. As DNA, the CDR3 is TGTGCCAGCAGCCTAAGACAGACCCAAGAGACCCAGTACTTC.

The genes are TRBV5-1 and TRBJ2-5; 16 positions match TRBD2. CDR3 length: 19 residues. V shed 3 bases and J 1 base; nucleotides not matched to a gene: 9. Germline V gene sequence: CDR1 SGHRS, CDR2 YFSETQ. CDR3 coding DNA: TGCGCCAGCAGCTCCCGGACAGGGACTAGCGGGAGGGGCCAAGAGACCCAGTACTTC. Translation gives CASSSRTGTSGRGQETQYF.

The CDR3 spells CASSEALGQRQPQHF. The CDR3 DNA is TGTGCCAGCAGTGAAGCCCTAGGACAGAGACAGCCCCAGCATTTT. The V gene is TRBV2, the J gene TRBJ1-5; weak D call: TRBD1 (6 bases). The CDR3 is 15 residues long. Trimming cost V 0 bases and J 7 bases, with 13 bases left between them. CDR1 and CDR2 from the germline V gene are SNHLY and FYNNEI.